The 6 T cell receptor delta chains presented below share a single source sample, sequenced in a study of γδ T cells in repeated Plasmodium falciparum infection. TCRdb processed the multiplex PCR reads again with the CATT caller. Here the sample spans 85,000 to 90,000 delta-chain clones, almost 1.5% being singletons. Flow sorting of PBMC yielded separate Vgamma9/Vdelta2+ and Vdelta2-negative gammadelta T cell populations for bulk repertoire analysis. The sequencing input was gamma-delta T cells from blood. The receptors derive from a pool of human donors (malaria-infected and uninfected, not separated).

Details on this clone: A read error likely explains why the TCRdb protein, taken from a much larger clone, differs from this DNA's translation at residue 9; the protein shown is translated from the DNA. DNA for the CDR3: TGTGCTCTTGGGGAACTCCTGTGGAGGATAAGGGCCGATAAACTCATCTTT. Its translation is CALGELLWRIRADKLIF. The J gene is TRDJ1, the V gene TRDV1; possibly TRDD3 for D (5 bases). Matching the DNA to germline supplied the J gene, which TCRdb does not give. This CDR3 comprises 17 residues. Germline values: CDR1 TSWWSYY, CDR2 QGS. V lost 0 bases, J lost 3 bases, and 17 bases lay in between.

Details on this clone: A far larger clone differs by one base, so this is likely a read error. This chain joins TRDV2 and TRDJ1, with TRDD3 matching over 8 bases. Here the J gene came from matching the DNA to germline, since TCRdb omits it. CDR1 and CDR2 (germline): GEAIGNYY, EKD. The CDR3 spans 16 residues. CDR3 residues: CACDTSWGIYTDKLIF. DNA for the CDR3: TGTGCCTGCGACACGAGTTGGGGGATCTACACCGATAAACTCATCTTT.

On this clone itself: A read error likely explains this, since a far larger clone differs by one base. The same CDR3 can be traced to other DNA sequences in this sample. The J gene is TRDJ1, the V gene TRDV1, with 9 nucleotides matching TRDD3. No J gene was available from TCRdb, and it was assigned here by a germline match of the DNA. This CDR3 comprises 23 residues. Unmatched junction bases numbered 26, after V lost 0 bases and J lost 3 bases. Per the germline V gene, CDR1 is TSWWSYY and CDR2 is QGS. CDR3 amino acids: CALGELAPPPVLGDTIYPDKLIF. CDR3 nucleotide sequence: TGTGCTCTTGGGGAACTTGCCCCACCTCCTGTACTGGGGGACACGATTTACCCCGATAAACTCATCTTT.

On this clone itself: At one boundary the junction diverges from the germline segment, which might be a read error. The sample contains more than one DNA sequence encoding this CDR3. The chain combines TRDV1 with TRDJ1, with a weak D call TRDD3 (5 bases). Germline V gene data show CDR1 as TSWWSYY and CDR2 as QGS. CDR3 size: 23 residues. CDR3 protein: CALGAPFPTHCTGGLTSTDKLIF. The CDR3 region has the DNA TGCGCTCTTGGGGCTCCCTTTCCCACTCATTGTACCGGGGGTTTGACATCCACCGATAAACTCATCTTT.

In its sample, this clone was seen a few times. TCRdb pairs this DNA with a much larger clone's protein that differs at residue 6, likely a read error; the protein shown was translated from the DNA. The V call is TRDV2, the J call TRDJ1, with 12 bases lining up with TRDD3. The J gene, left out of TCRdb, was set here by checking the DNA against germline. Germline CDR1 GEAIGNYY, CDR2 EKD. The CDR3 consists of 17 residues. CDR3 coding DNA: TGTGCCTGTGACCCCTGGCCCTGGGGGATACGCAAGGATAGACTCATCTTT. This encodes CACDPWPWGIRKDRLIF.

Points on this clone: The protein TCRdb gives is from a much larger clone and does not agree with this DNA's translation at residue 5, likely a read error; the protein shown here comes from the DNA. This sequence joins TRDV1 and TRDJ1, with 12 bases that match TRDD3. Because TCRdb records no J gene, it was assigned here through a match of the DNA to germline. Germline V lookup: CDR1 TSWWSYY, CDR2 QGS. The CDR3 spans 26 residues. This CDR3 is CALGKLGVLRPRTGGYQELHTDKLIF. CDR3 nucleotide sequence: TGTGCTCTTGGGAAACTTGGGGTCCTACGTCCCCGTACTGGGGGATACCAAGAACTTCACACCGATAAACTCATCTTT.